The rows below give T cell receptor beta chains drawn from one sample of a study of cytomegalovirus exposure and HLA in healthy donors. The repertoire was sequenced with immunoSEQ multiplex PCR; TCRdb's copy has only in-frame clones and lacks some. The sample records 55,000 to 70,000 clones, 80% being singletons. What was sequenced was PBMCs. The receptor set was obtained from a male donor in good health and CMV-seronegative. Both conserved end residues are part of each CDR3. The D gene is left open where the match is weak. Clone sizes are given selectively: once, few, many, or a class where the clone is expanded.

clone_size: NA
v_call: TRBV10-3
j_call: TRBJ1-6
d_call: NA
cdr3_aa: CAISGGEYNSPLHF
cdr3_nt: TGTGCCATCAGCGGCGGGGAATATAATTCACCCCTCCACTTT

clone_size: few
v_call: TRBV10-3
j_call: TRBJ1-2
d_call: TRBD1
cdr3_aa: CAISERGPLTGVYGYTF
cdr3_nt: TGTGCCATCAGTGAGAGGGGGCCCTTGACAGGGGTCTATGGCTACACCTTC

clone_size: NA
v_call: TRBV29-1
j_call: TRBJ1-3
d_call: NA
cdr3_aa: CSVGGGGTSSGNTIYF
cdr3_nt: TGCAGCGTCGGAGGGGGGGGGACTAGCTCTGGAAACACCATATATTTT

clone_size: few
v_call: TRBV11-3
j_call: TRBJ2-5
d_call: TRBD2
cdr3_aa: CASSQGTSGGEETQYF
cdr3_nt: TGTGCCAGCAGCCAGGGGACTAGCGGGGGGGAAGAGACCCAGTACTTC

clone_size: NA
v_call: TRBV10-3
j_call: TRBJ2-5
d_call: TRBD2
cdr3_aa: CAISATAAGEGETQYF
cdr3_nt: TGTGCCATCAGTGCGACCGCGGCGGGGGAGGGGGAGACCCAGTACTTC

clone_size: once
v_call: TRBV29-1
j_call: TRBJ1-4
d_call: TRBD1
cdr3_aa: CSVGDRSTNEKLFF
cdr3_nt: TGCAGCGTTGGGGACAGGTCAACTAATGAAAAACTGTTTTTT

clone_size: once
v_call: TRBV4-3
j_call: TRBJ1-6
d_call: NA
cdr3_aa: CASSQDREAGESPLHF
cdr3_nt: TGCGCCAGCAGCCAAGATCGGGAGGCAGGGGAATCACCCCTCCACTTT

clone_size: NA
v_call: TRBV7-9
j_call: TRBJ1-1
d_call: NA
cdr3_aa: CASSFRSPGGLEAFF
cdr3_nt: TGTGCCAGCAGCTTTAGGTCGCCAGGTGGACTTGAAGCTTTCTTT

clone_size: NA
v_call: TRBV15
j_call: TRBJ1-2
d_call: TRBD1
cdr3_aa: CATSRAGQGFLDYGYTF
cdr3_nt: TGTGCCACCAGCAGAGCGGGACAGGGATTCCTGGACTATGGCTACACCTTC

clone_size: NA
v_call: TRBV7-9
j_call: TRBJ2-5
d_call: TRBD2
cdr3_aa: CASSSTSGEETQYF
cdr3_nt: TGTGCCAGCAGCTCGACTAGCGGGGAAGAGACCCAGTACTTC

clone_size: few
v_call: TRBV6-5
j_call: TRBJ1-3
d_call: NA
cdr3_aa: CASSYSGGRGGNTIYF
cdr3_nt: TGTGCCAGCAGTTACTCGGGGGGGAGAGGTGGAAACACCATATATTTT

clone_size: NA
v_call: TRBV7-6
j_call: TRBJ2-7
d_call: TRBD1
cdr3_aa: CASSLGGQGKNEQYF
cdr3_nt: TGTGCCAGCAGCTTAGGGGGACAGGGGAAGAACGAGCAGTACTTC

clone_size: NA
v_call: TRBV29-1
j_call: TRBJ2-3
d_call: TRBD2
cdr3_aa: CSVRGGRGTTDTQYF
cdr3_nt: TGCAGCGTCCGAGGAGGGCGGGGGACCACAGATACGCAGTATTTT

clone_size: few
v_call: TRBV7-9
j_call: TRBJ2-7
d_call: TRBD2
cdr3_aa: CASSRGGEGYEQYF
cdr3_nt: TGTGCCAGCAGCCGCGGGGGGGAGGGCTACGAGCAGTACTTC

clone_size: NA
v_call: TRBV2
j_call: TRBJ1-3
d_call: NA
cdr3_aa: CASSEGAGGGNTIYF
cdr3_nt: TGTGCCAGCAGTGAGGGCGCGGGAGGTGGAAACACCATATATTTT

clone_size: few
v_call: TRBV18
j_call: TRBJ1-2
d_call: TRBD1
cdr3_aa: CASSPEGQGAAGYTF
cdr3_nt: TGTGCCAGCTCACCCGAGGGGCAGGGGGCGGCAGGCTACACCTTC

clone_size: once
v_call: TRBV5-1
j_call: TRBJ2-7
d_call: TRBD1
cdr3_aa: CASSLGGQTVSYEQYF
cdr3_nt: TGCGCCAGCAGCTTGGGGGGACAGACGGTATCCTACGAGCAGTACTTC

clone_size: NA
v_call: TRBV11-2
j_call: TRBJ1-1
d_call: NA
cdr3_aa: CASSSHWTVWNTEAFF
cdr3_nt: TGTGCCAGCAGCTCTCATTGGACAGTATGGAACACTGAAGCTTTCTTT

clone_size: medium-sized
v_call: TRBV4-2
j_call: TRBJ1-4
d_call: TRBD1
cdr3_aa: CASSQDRGTGVEKLFF
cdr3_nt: TGTGCCAGCAGCCAAGATCGAGGGACAGGGGTTGAAAAACTGTTTTTT

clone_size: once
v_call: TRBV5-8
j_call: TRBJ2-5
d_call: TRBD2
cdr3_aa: CASSLGASGGQETQYF
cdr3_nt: TGTGCCAGCAGCTTGGGGGCTAGCGGGGGCCAAGAGACCCAGTACTTC

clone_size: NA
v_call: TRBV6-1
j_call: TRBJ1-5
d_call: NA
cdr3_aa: CASSQGPGVYSNQPQHF
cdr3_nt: TGTGCCAGCAGTCAAGGACCGGGGGTTTATAGCAATCAGCCCCAGCATTTT

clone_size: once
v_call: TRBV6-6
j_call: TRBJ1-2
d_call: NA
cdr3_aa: CASSYQDTDGYTF
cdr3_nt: TGTGCCAGCAGTTACCAAGACACAGATGGCTACACCTTC

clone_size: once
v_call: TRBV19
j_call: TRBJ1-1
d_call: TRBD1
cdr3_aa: CASSINRGFAEAFF
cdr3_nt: TGTGCCAGTAGTATAAACAGGGGGTTCGCTGAAGCTTTCTTT

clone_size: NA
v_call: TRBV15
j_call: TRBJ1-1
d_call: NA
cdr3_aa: CATSRDVGVLAEAFF
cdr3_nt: TGTGCCACCAGCAGAGATGTGGGAGTATTGGCTGAAGCTTTCTTT

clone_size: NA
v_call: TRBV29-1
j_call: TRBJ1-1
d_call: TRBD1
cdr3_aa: CSVVAGQGNTEAFF
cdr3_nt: TGCAGCGTTGTAGCGGGACAGGGGAACACTGAAGCTTTCTTT

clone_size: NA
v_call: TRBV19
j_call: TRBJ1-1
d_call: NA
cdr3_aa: CASNPEGDGTEAFF
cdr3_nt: TGTGCCAGTAATCCAGAGGGGGATGGCACTGAAGCTTTCTTT

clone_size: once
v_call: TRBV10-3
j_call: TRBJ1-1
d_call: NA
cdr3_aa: CAISESRTESEAFF
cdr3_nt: TGTGCCATCAGTGAGTCTCGGACAGAGAGTGAAGCTTTCTTT